The clone carrying this T cell receptor (beta chain) was seen repeatedly, ten times or more. Its antigen is still unknown. These data come from a study of CD8+CD57+ T cells in acquired aplastic anemia. Study as a whole: The average for DNA from sorted CD4+ and CD8+ cells was roughly 3 ug. Read counts for CD4+ cells (from healthy donors) averaged around 11 million.

Genomic DNA, serving as template, underwent TCR beta VDJ and CDR3 profiling. MiXCR, applied by TCRdb to the reads, yields one record per CDR3 protein. This sample yields about 170,000 distinct CDR3 sequences, of which around 60% are seen a single time; under 60% belongs to the top ten. V was clipped by 0 bases and J by 6 bases, with 13 bases between them. This CDR3 region has 16 residues. Germline-derived CDR1 and CDR2 are KGHDR and SFDVKD. Study conclusions and caveats: Patients did not significantly differ from controls in CD8+ Simpson's diversity. In common between the patients and the controls were around 30 CD8+ CDR3 sequences.

The sequencing input was sorted CD4+, CD8+, or CD8+CD57+ T cells (not recorded which) from PBMCs. J is TRBJ2-2 and V is TRBV24-1; D perhaps matches TRBD2 (6 bases). This TCR derives from a human donor in good health. Written as DNA, the CDR3 is TGTGCCACCAGTGATTTGAGGGACGGAGGGGCCGGGGAGCTGTTTTTT. Translated, it gives CATSDLRDGGAGELFF.